Sequencing of this T cell receptor beta chain was carried out in a study of T cells in Graves' hyperthyroidism and ophthalmopathy. Patients were excluded because of uncontrolled infection, other autoimmune disease, pregnancy or lactation. CDR3 length: 16 residues. From germline, CDR1 is SQVTM and CDR2 ANQGSEA. Trimming cost V 8 bases and J 0 bases; bases outside gene matches: 5. This clonotype was observed many times. Amplified TCR beta CDR3 regions derived from RNA transcripts. TCR CDR3 regions were first amplified by RT-PCR with HTBI primers. TCRdb re-analysed the multiplex PCR reads in MiXCR, keeping a single row per CDR3 protein. Among fewer than 300,000 distinct CDR3 sequences listed, approximately 26% were seen once.

This chain links TRBV29-1 with TRBJ2-6; 12 positions match TRBD1. The sample comprised blood. The source of this sequence is a man in his forties with Graves' hyperthyroidism that later progressed to Graves' ophthalmopathy. The DNA for the CDR3 is TGCAGCATCCGGGACAGGGGGCTCTCTGGGGCCAACGTCCTGACTTTC. The encoded protein is CSIRDRGLSGANVLTF.